This is a list of T cell receptor beta chains from one sample in a study of shared clonotypes between healthy human individuals. Repertoires were generated with immunoSEQ multiplex PCR, while TCRdb's copy carries only in-frame clones and drops some. The profile shows about 2 million clones, about 95% of them singletons. The sample comprised naive CD8+ T cells sorted from blood. The receptors come from a man between 18 and 29 years old in good health. Both conserved end residues are part of each CDR3.

j_gene | v_gene | CDR3aa
TRBJ2-7 | TRBV28 | CASSWAAVLPSYEQYF
TRBJ1-3 | TRBV7-8 | CASSFFVTAGNTIYF
TRBJ2-1 | TRBV7-9 | CASSLRDHNMGEQFF
TRBJ1-2 | TRBV7-9 | CASSPGWGENYGYTF
TRBJ2-7 | TRBV4-1 | CASSHSGYEQYF
TRBJ1-4 | TRBV6-5 | CASSPRDGDFGKLFF
TRBJ2-7 | TRBV6-5 | CASRARNYYEQYF
TRBJ2-7 | TRBV13 | CASSSGQGGYEQYF
TRBJ1-3 | TRBV7-8 | CASSPLLGGGRGNTIYF
TRBJ1-2 | TRBV4-3 | CASSQENEWGYTF